These T cell receptor beta chains were read from a single sample in a study of T cell responses to AZD1222 COVID-19 vaccine. Clones were sequenced by immunoSEQ multiplex PCR, and TCRdb holds only the in-frame ones, with some missing. The profile shows over 95,000 clones, around 90% of them singletons. The sequences come from peripheral blood, collected on day 0 of AZD1222 vaccination. These receptors were collected from an adult in good health. Each CDR3 is given with its conserved first and last residue. A D gene is named only where the DNA matches it firmly.

J: TRBJ1-2
V: TRBV5-4
D: .
DNA: TGTGCCAGCAGCTTGGCGCGTACGGCTAACTATGGCTACACCTTC
CDR3: CASSLARTANYGYTF

J: TRBJ2-3
V: TRBV9
D: .
DNA: TGTGCCAGCAGCGTAGGGGTAGATACGCAGTATTTT
CDR3: CASSVGVDTQYF

J: TRBJ2-1
V: TRBV11-2
D: TRBD2
DNA: TGTGCCAGCAGCCCAATAGCGGGAGGGGTGGGGGAGCAGTTCTTC
CDR3: CASSPIAGGVGEQFF

J: TRBJ2-7
V: TRBV5-6
D: .
DNA: TGTGCCAGCAGCTCCGTGGACTACCGGAGCTCCTACGAGCAGTACTTC
CDR3: CASSSVDYRSSYEQYF

J: TRBJ1-6
V: TRBV19
D: .
DNA: TGTGCCAGTCACAAAGGGGGAGCTGCCCACTATAATTCACCCCTCCACTTT
CDR3: CASHKGGAAHYNSPLHF

J: TRBJ1-5
V: TRBV10-3
D: .
DNA: TGTGCCATCAGTGGCGCCGATCAGCCCCAGCATTTT
CDR3: CAISGADQPQHF

J: TRBJ2-6
V: TRBV7-9
D: TRBD1
DNA: TGTGCCAGCAGCTTGGGGACAGCTTTAAGGGCCAACGTCCTGACTTTC
CDR3: CASSLGTALRANVLTF

J: TRBJ2-2
V: TRBV24-1
D: .
DNA: TGTGCCACCAGGGACCTCCCCGCGGGGCCCACCGGGGAGCTGTTTTTT
CDR3: CATRDLPAGPTGELFF

J: TRBJ1-1
V: TRBV28
D: .
DNA: TGTGCCAGCAGCCCAGGGACCCAAGGCTGGTCTGAAGCTTTCTTT
CDR3: CASSPGTQGWSEAFF

J: TRBJ2-6
V: TRBV4-3
D: .
DNA: TGCGCCAGCAGCCAAGAATCGGCCGGGGGCTACTCTGGGGCCAACGTCCTGACTTTC
CDR3: CASSQESAGGYSGANVLTF

J: TRBJ1-3
V: TRBV9
D: .
DNA: TGTGCCAGCAGCTCCCCACCTGGAAACACCATATATTTT
CDR3: CASSSPPGNTIYF

J: TRBJ2-2
V: TRBV12-3/TRBV12-4
D: TRBD2
DNA: TGTGCCAGCAGAGACGCCGGGACTAGGGGCCTGTTTTTT
CDR3: CASRDAGTRGLFF

J: TRBJ2-3
V: TRBV27
D: TRBD2
DNA: TGTGCCAGCAGTTCCCCCAGGCTAGCGGGGGGGAAGTTGACAGATACGCAGTATTTT
CDR3: CASSSPRLAGGKLTDTQYF

J: TRBJ1-2
V: TRBV6-5
D: .
DNA: TGTGCCAGCCATCTAAGGGGTTATGGCTACACCTTC
CDR3: CASHLRGYGYTF

J: TRBJ2-2
V: TRBV10-3
D: .
DNA: TGTGCCATCAGTGTACTTATGCGGACGGCCGCGAACACCGGGGAGCTGTTTTTT
CDR3: CAISVLMRTAANTGELFF

J: TRBJ1-6
V: TRBV9
D: TRBD1
DNA: TGTGCCAGCAGCGTAGTAGGAGGGGGACAGGGAGGTTCACCCCTCCACTTT
CDR3: CASSVVGGGQGGSPLHF